The clone carrying this T cell receptor (beta chain) was observed at least ten times. The CDR3 is made up of 14 amino acids. The germline gives CDR1 MDHEN, CDR2 SYDVKM. Between the trimmed V and J ends, which lost 6 bases and 1 base, there was a span of 12 bases. The TCR beta CDR3 regions underwent amplification from RNA transcripts. The first-round RT-PCR employed HTBI primers together with the Qiagen OneStep RT-PCR kit. A multiplex PCR was then performed as the second round. TCRdb fed the multiplex PCR reads into MiXCR, producing one record per CDR3 protein. The table lists a few hundred thousand distinct CDR3 sequences, 15% to 20% of them singletons, with roughly an eighth in the top ten. The data originate from a study of Graves' ophthalmopathy and Graves' hyperthyroidism.

The chain employs TRBV28 and TRBJ2-5; D gene uncertain. This receptor was obtained from an adult man with Graves' ophthalmopathy. Sequenced input: peripheral blood. CDR3 in amino acids: CASREGRAQETQYF. DNA for the CDR3: TGTGCCAGCAGGGAAGGTCGAGCCCAAGAGACCCAGTACTTC.